These T cell receptor beta chains were read from a single sample in a study of T cell changes during pregnancy in multiple sclerosis. Some clones are missing from TCRdb's copy, which holds only in-frame ones; the method was immunoSEQ multiplex PCR. The repertoire has 60,000 to 75,000 clones, roughly 92% of them found once; the top ten carry just under 2%. The sample consisted of peripheral blood, taken in the second trimester of pregnancy. The receptor set was obtained from a female donor with multiple sclerosis, enrolled in a pregnancy study. Both conserved end residues are part of each CDR3. D genes are given only for firm matches. Only some rows state a clone size, as once, few, many or a class for expanded clones.

v_gene	d_gene	len	abundance	j_gene	CDR3nt	CDR3aa
TRBV19	TRBD1	14	NA	TRBJ2-7	TGTGCCAGTACCCCGGGACAGTGGTTTGGCGAGCAGTACTTC	CASTPGQWFGEQYF
TRBV27	NA	13	NA	TRBJ2-7	TGTGCCAGCAGTTTGGGCGTTATCTACGAGCAGTACTTC	CASSLGVIYEQYF
TRBV7-8	TRBD1	13	NA	TRBJ2-1	TGTGCCAGCAGCTGGAAAACAGGGGTTGAGCAGTTCTTC	CASSWKTGVEQFF
TRBV4-3	NA	19	once	TRBJ1-6	TGCGCCAGCAGCCAAGAGGGGGGGGATGGCAGGGCATATAATTCACCCCTCCACTTT	CASSQEGGDGRAYNSPLHF
TRBV10-3	NA	14	NA	TRBJ1-3	TGTGCCATCAGCAGTGCAGGGGTTGGAAACACCATATATTTT	CAISSAGVGNTIYF
TRBV30	TRBD2	13	NA	TRBJ2-5	TGTGCCTGGAGCGTAGCGGGGTGGGAGACCCAGTACTTC	CAWSVAGWETQYF
TRBV7-9	NA	15	NA	TRBJ1-3	TGTGCCAGCAGCTTAGGGACATTCTCTGGAAACACCATATATTTT	CASSLGTFSGNTIYF
TRBV11-3	NA	15	once	TRBJ2-7	TGTGCCAGCAGCTTCGGCGGGGTTGGGGGATACGAGCAGTACTTC	CASSFGGVGGYEQYF
TRBV7-2	TRBD2	15	NA	TRBJ2-3	TGTGCCAGCAGCTTAGGTTCGGGAGGCGCAGATACGCAGTATTTT	CASSLGSGGADTQYF
TRBV7-8	NA	12	NA	TRBJ2-7	TGTGCCAGCAGCTTCACAGACTACGAGCAGTACTTC	CASSFTDYEQYF
TRBV25-1	NA	15	NA	TRBJ2-1	TGTGCCAGCAGTGAATCCCAGGGATCATACAATGAGCAGTTCTTC	CASSESQGSYNEQFF
TRBV5-4	NA	13	NA	TRBJ2-7	TGTGCCAGCAGCTTTGGTGGACTCTACGAGCAGTACTTC	CASSFGGLYEQYF
TRBV29-1	TRBD2	14	NA	TRBJ2-1	TGCAGCGCGGGGATTGGACTAGCGGGTAATGAGCAGTTCTTC	CSAGIGLAGNEQFF
TRBV7-2	TRBD1	14	NA	TRBJ1-5	TGTGCCAGCAGCTCACAGGGGGCGGATCAGCCCCAGCATTTT	CASSSQGADQPQHF
TRBV5-1	TRBD2	16	NA	TRBJ2-5	TGCGCCAGCAGCTTGGGGACACCTAGCGGGAGGGAGACCCAGTACTTC	CASSLGTPSGRETQYF
TRBV20-1	NA	10	NA	TRBJ2-7	TGCAGTGCTAGCCAGGTCGAGCAGTACTTC	CSASQVEQYF
TRBV6-6	TRBD1	13	NA	TRBJ1-1	TGTGCCAGCAGAGAGACAGGGGGCTCTGAAGCTTTCTTT	CASRETGGSEAFF
TRBV2	TRBD1	15	NA	TRBJ2-1	TGTGCCAGCCGAGTAGGGCGACAGGGGGGCAATGAGCAGTTCTTC	CASRVGRQGGNEQFF
TRBV7-9	NA	14	NA	TRBJ2-7	TGTGCCAGCAGCTTACCTGGGGGAGGATACGAGCAGTACTTC	CASSLPGGGYEQYF
TRBV4-1	TRBD1	17	NA	TRBJ1-5	TGCGCCAGCAGCCAGACGGGAATCACAGGGGGCTACCAGCCCCAGCATTTT	CASSQTGITGGYQPQHF
TRBV7-3	TRBD1	16	NA	TRBJ2-2	TGTGCCAGCAGACGCTCGACAGGGATTAACACCGGGGAGCTGTTTTTT	CASRRSTGINTGELFF
TRBV2	NA	14	NA	TRBJ2-1	TGTGCCAGGACCTTTAGCACGACCTACAATGAGCAGTTCTTC	CARTFSTTYNEQFF
TRBV19	NA	14	NA	TRBJ2-3	TGTGCCAGTAGTATCGCCAGAAGCACAGATACGCAGTATTTT	CASSIARSTDTQYF
TRBV5-4	NA	15	NA	TRBJ2-2	TGTGCCAGCAGCCTGGACAGAGATAACACCGGGGAGCTGTTTTTT	CASSLDRDNTGELFF
TRBV19	NA	14	once	TRBJ2-5	TGTGCCAGTAGTATAGGGGGCTCTAAGGAGACCCAGTACTTC	CASSIGGSKETQYF